Below are 17 T cell receptor beta chains sequenced from a single sample in a study of blood T cell repertoires in COVID-19. This table comes from immunoSEQ multiplex PCR, and its TCRdb copy is limited to in-frame clones, with some not included. The table has 250,000 to 300,000 clones, roughly nine tenths seen once. Specimen: peripheral blood. The receptors originated from a young woman with COVID-19, enrolled during active disease.

The chain employs TRBV6-2 or TRBV6-3 and TRBJ2-7; 13 bases agree with TRBD2. CDR1 is MNHEY and CDR2 is SVGEGT in the germline V gene. The trim removed 0 bases at V and 0 bases at J, leaving 11 bases unmatched. The CDR3 is made up of 20 amino acids. The CDR3 bases are TGTGCCAGCAGTTACTCGACACTAGCGGGGGGGTACACCCACTCCTACGAGCAGTACTTC. Its protein product is CASSYSTLAGGYTHSYEQYF.

The V call is TRBV5-1, the J call TRBJ1-3, with TRBD1 matching over 8 bases. CDR1 and CDR2 (germline): SGHRS, YFSETQ. The trim removed 1 base at V and 3 bases at J, leaving 0 bases unmatched. The CDR3 length is 14 residues. The CDR3 reads CASSLTGGGNTIYF. DNA for the CDR3: TGCGCCAGCAGCTTGACAGGGGGTGGAAACACCATATATTTT.

CDR3 sequence reads: CASHYRGPNYGYTF. The CDR3 DNA reads as TGTGCCAGCCACTACAGGGGCCCTAACTATGGCTACACCTTC. V usage is TRBV19 and J usage is TRBJ1-2; TRBD1 agrees at 7 bases. The V segment lost 9 bases and the J segment 0 bases; nucleotides outside the gene matches: 7. Germline values: CDR1 LNHDA, CDR2 SQIVND (reference sequence). The length of the CDR3 is 14 residues.

The V gene is TRBV7-6, the J gene TRBJ2-6; D is possibly TRBD2 (5 bases). V lost 1 base, J lost 0 bases, and 13 bases lay in between. CDR3 length: 18 residues. Germline CDR1 reads SGHVS; CDR2 reads FNYEAQ. CDR3 loop: CASSLVGRASSGANVLTF. The CDR3 nucleotides are TGTGCCAGCAGCTTAGTCGGGCGGGCAAGCTCTGGGGCCAACGTCCTGACTTTC.

The J gene is TRBJ2-3, the V gene TRBV6-5; 7 nucleotides align to TRBD1. With V trimmed by 11 bases and J by 2 bases, 10 bases remained unmatched. The germline V gene encodes CDR1 MNHEY and CDR2 SVGAGI. This CDR3 comprises 14 residues. In DNA, the CDR3 is TGTGCCGGCCTCCGGGACAGAAACACAGATACGCAGTATTTT. This encodes CAGLRDRNTDTQYF.

This chain connects TRBV6-5 to TRBJ2-1; no definite D call. From germline, CDR1 is MNHEY and CDR2 SVGAGI. Between the trimmed V and J ends, which lost 2 bases and 5 bases, there was a span of 10 bases. This CDR3 has 14 amino acids. In DNA, the CDR3 is TGTGCCAGCAGTTACACCCCGGTCCACAATGAGCAGTTCTTC. Translating it yields CASSYTPVHNEQFF.

The CDR3 protein is CASSLGATGDVGYTF. In nucleotides, the CDR3 is TGTGCCAGCAGCTTGGGAGCAACAGGGGATGTTGGCTACACCTTC. The chain links TRBV5-5 to TRBJ1-2; 7 bases fit TRBD1. The germline gives CDR1 SGHKS, CDR2 YYEKEE (reference sequence). J gave up 7 bases and V 0 bases, and 9 bases lay outside the gene matches. The CDR3 spans 15 residues.

The chain employs TRBV3-1 (or the pseudogene TRBV3-2) and TRBJ2-3, with 9 bases identical to TRBD2. Germline lookup yields CDR1 LGHDT and CDR2 YNNKEL (reference sequence). The J segment lost 5 bases and the V segment lost 4 bases, leaving 4 bases of the junction unmatched. This CDR3 has 14 amino acids. Written as DNA, the CDR3 is TGTGCCAGCAGCCTAGCGGGGGTGGGAGATACGCAGTATTTT. Translation: CASSLAGVGDTQYF.

V is TRBV5-1 and J is TRBJ2-1; no clear D gene. The CDR3 is made up of 13 amino acids. The V end lost 4 bases, the J end lost 4 bases, and 9 bases lay between the germline ends. The germline V gene encodes CDR1 SGHRS and CDR2 YFSETQ. The chain's CDR3 is CASSGTTYNEQFF. The CDR3 region has the DNA TGCGCCAGCAGCGGAACTACTTACAATGAGCAGTTCTTC.

The rearrangement uses TRBV12-3 or TRBV12-4 and TRBJ1-1; D is perhaps TRBD1 (5 bases). The V end lost 5 bases, the J end lost 2 bases, and 9 bases lay between the germline ends. CDR3 size: 13 residues. The CDR3 reads CASSRGYNTEAFF. CDR3 in DNA: TGTGCCAGCAGTCGGGGGTATAACACTGAAGCTTTCTTT.

The rearrangement joins TRBV10-3 to TRBJ2-7; possible D gene TRBD1, 6 bases. V lost 5 bases and J 5 bases, leaving 10 bases between the germline ends. CDR1 is ENHRY and CDR2 is SYGVKD in the germline V gene. The CDR3 runs 12 residues. In DNA, the CDR3 is TGTGCCATCAGTACCCAGGGGAACGAGCAGTACTTC. This translates into CAISTQGNEQYF.

The chain couples TRBV4-1 to TRBJ1-2, with TRBD1 matching over 11 bases. CDR3 size: 18 residues. Germline V gene lookup returns CDR1 MGHRA and CDR2 YSYEKL. V was clipped by 0 bases and J by 7 bases; unmatched bases: 13. CDR3 bases: TGCGCCAGCAGCCAAGATCCTACCTCAACCGGGACAGGGGGTGGCTACACCTTC. It codes for CASSQDPTSTGTGGGYTF.

The chain joins TRBV21-1 to TRBJ2-5; the table's D call of TRBD1 was not tested on the DNA. TRBV21-1 is designated a pseudogene. The CDR3 consists of 18 residues. Here the CDR3 reads CAIPQNPNRDRGMGGQYF. The CDR3 bases are TGTGCCATCCCCCAGAACCCAAATCGGGACAGGGGTATGGGGGGCCAGTACTTC.

The J gene is TRBJ1-4, the V gene TRBV9, with 7 bases aligning to TRBD1. The CDR3 loop spans 16 amino acids. Trimming at V came to 1 base and at J to 1 base, leaving 4 bases not matched to a gene. Per the germline V gene, CDR1 is SGDLS and CDR2 is YYNGEE. The CDR3 here is CASSVLSGGTNEKLFF. Written as DNA, the CDR3 is TGTGCCAGCAGCGTACTCTCAGGGGGAACTAATGAAAAACTGTTTTTT. Looking up the rest from reference TRBV9 and TRBJ1-4 gives the full variable domain: DSGVTQTPKHLITATGQRVTLRCSPRSGDLSVYWYQQSLDQGLQFLIQYYNGEERAKGNILERFSAQQFPDLHSELNLSSLELGDSALYFCASSVLSGGTNEKLFFGSGTQLSVL.

The V and J genes are TRBV3-1 (or the pseudogene TRBV3-2) and TRBJ2-3, with D possibly TRBD1 on 5 matching bases. This CDR3 is 16 amino acids long. Trimming removed 1 base at V and 6 bases at J, with 17 bases between. The germline CDR1 and CDR2 sequences are LGHDT and YNNKEL (reference sequence). The CDR3 DNA sequence: TGTGCCAGCAGCCAAGGGGGCACCCGGGCAGGGGATACGCAGTATTTT. The encoded protein is CASSQGGTRAGDTQYF.

This clone was detected a few times. This rearrangement joins TRBV28 to TRBJ1-5; D is perhaps TRBD1 (6 bases). CDR3 length equals 15 residues. V gave up 3 bases and J gave up 3 bases, with 12 bases separating them. From germline, CDR1 is MDHEN and CDR2 SYDVKM. This CDR3 reads CASSFTQGYNQPQHF. The CDR3 DNA sequence: TGTGCCAGCAGTTTTACACAGGGCTACAATCAGCCCCAGCATTTT.

This chain uses TRBV7-8 with TRBJ1-1; TRBD1 is a possible D gene (5 bases). Trimming cost V 5 bases and J 8 bases, with 12 bases left between them. CDR1 SGHVS and CDR2 FQNEAQ come from the germline V gene. This CDR3 is built from 12 residues. CDR3 region: CASSRFGGEAFF. The CDR3 DNA reads as TGTGCCAGCAGCCGATTCGGGGGAGAAGCTTTCTTT.